The entry below gives a single TCR beta chain sequence along with its context. The sample comes from a study of blood T cell repertoires in COVID-19. Study-wide context: Donors in the United States, Italy and Spain gave samples during acute or convalescent COVID-19.

How the authors handled the data: Reference gene primer amplification gave nucleated cell count estimates. Only in-frame clones appear in the TCRdb table, and some are missing; sequencing was by immunoSEQ multiplex PCR. The DNA gave D and trimming, while V, J and clone size come from that table. The table includes approximately 230,000 clones, about nine tenths detected once. The sequence came from a woman in her 30s with acute COVID-19. The source material was PBMCs or T cells enriched from blood (not recorded which).

CDR3 sequence: CAWSFNLNTEAFF. Here the CDR3 DNA reads TGTGCCTGGAGTTTTAATTTGAACACTGAAGCTTTCTTT. The genes are TRBV30 and TRBJ1-1, with D hard to call. Per germline, CDR1 GTSNPN and CDR2 SVGIG (reference sequence). Trimming removed 2 bases from V and 0 bases from J, with 7 bases in between. CDR3 length equals 13 residues.